The sequence of this T cell receptor beta chain was determined in a study of cytomegalovirus exposure and HLA in healthy donors. Study-wide results and caveats: In an earlier analysis, in approximately 630 donors, most V segments appeared productive either ~87% or ~30% of the time.

PCR involved 60 Vbeta and 13 Jbeta primers. Generated by immunoSEQ multiplex PCR, the TCRdb table keeps only in-frame clones and is missing some. The sample yields about 80,000 clones, 67% seen once. Germline CDR1 MNHEY, CDR2 SVGAGI. Trimming took 3 bases from V and 2 from J, leaving 12 bases between them. CDR3 length: 15 residues. Of note for this clone: Its antigen is not identified.

The rearrangement links TRBV6-5 to TRBJ2-3, with D perhaps matching TRBD1 (6 bases). The sequencing input was PBMCs. The sequence was obtained from a woman in her forties or fifties in good health and CMV-seropositive. CDR3 loop: CASSYGYRVTDTQYF. CDR3 nucleotide sequence: TGTGCCAGCAGTTATGGGTACAGGGTCACAGATACGCAGTATTTT.